This T cell receptor (beta chain) was found in a study of molecular identifiers for immune sequencing clone quantification. Regarding this clonotype: A much larger clone differs from this one at a single base, so this may be a read error.

The V segment lost 5 bases and the J segment 4 bases; nucleotides outside the gene matches: 8. The CDR3 contains 15 residues. TCRdb recomputed calls from the PCR reads with MiXCR, one row per CDR3 protein. The sample holds about 640,000 distinct CDR3 sequences; just under 20% are singletons and the top ten take roughly 0.9%. The chain combines TRBV12-3 or TRBV12-4 with TRBJ2-3; TRBD2 agrees at 8 bases. The sample was naive CD8+ T cells from blood, with Jurkat cell RNA spiked in. The subset here: FACS-sorted CD8+CD4-CCR7+CD45RA+ naive T cells. The source is a human donor in good health. Some libraries in this study had Jurkat cell RNA spiked in. The CDR3 bases are TGTGCCAGCAGTCCGACTAGCGCGATCGCAGATACGCAGTATTTT. It yields the protein CASSPTSAIADTQYF.